The 4 T cell receptor beta chains below all came from one sample that was sequenced in a study of neurological immune-mediated disorders. Each CDR3 protein gets one entry after TCRdb re-called the 5' RACE reads with MiXCR. The sample includes tens of thousands of distinct CDR3 sequences, around 3.7% of them seen just once. The sample was PBMCs. The receptor source for this set is a man aged 35-49 years with multiple sclerosis.

This clonotype was seen many times. V gene TRBV12-3 or TRBV12-4 combines with J gene TRBJ2-5; 9 bases are shared with TRBD1. V shed 4 bases, J shed 5 bases, and the junction held 8 bases outside the gene matches. The CDR3 has 15 amino acids. Here the CDR3 reads CASSYWTGEGETQYF. The CDR3 DNA reads TGTGCCAGCAGTTACTGGACAGGGGAAGGGGAGACCCAGTACTTC.

This clonotype has at least ten counts. This chain joins TRBV12-3 or TRBV12-4 and TRBJ1-1; D is possibly TRBD1 (6 bases). The CDR3 consists of 15 residues. V was pared by 4 bases and J by 1 base, with 13 bases between. Here the CDR3 DNA reads TGTGCCAGCAGTTCCCATACAGGGAGGAACACTGAAGCTTTCTTT. The encoded protein is CASSSHTGRNTEAFF.

This clonotype was detected ten times or more. This chain links TRBV5-1 with TRBJ2-7; 8 nucleotides match TRBD2. From germline, CDR1 is SGHRS and CDR2 YFSETQ. V gave up 2 bases and J gave up 1 base; unmatched junction bases: 8. The CDR3 runs to 16 residues. CDR3 coding DNA: TGCGCCAGCAGCTTACGGGGGGGCGGACTTTCCTACGAGCAGTACTTC. It is translated as CASSLRGGGLSYEQYF.

This clonotype was counted many times. This sequence joins TRBV20-1 and TRBJ2-1; D gene ambiguous. Germline assignment: CDR1 DFQATT and CDR2 SNEGSKA (reference sequence). The CDR3 is 14 amino acids. V shed 3 bases and J shed 7 bases, with 16 bases lying between them. In DNA, the CDR3 is TGCAGTGCTAGTAGCCTAGGGCATACGAATGAGCAGTTCTTC. Amino acids: CSASSLGHTNEQFF.